The clone carrying this TCR beta chain was observed at least ten times. Its specificity is unknown. The CDR3 loop spans 14 amino acids. V was trimmed by 7 bases and J by 1 base, leaving 10 bases between them. Germline CDR1 SNHLY, CDR2 FYNNEI. The data originate from a study of blood T cells in healthy people across ages. Study conclusions and caveats: Age showed a roughly linear inverse relationship with TCR beta diversity per million T cells.

The use of a sample-barcoded 5' primer and a J-beta primer mix characterized a second PCR of roughly 6 to 11 cycles. TCRdb used MiXCR to reprocess the 5' RACE reads, holding one entry per CDR3 protein. The top ten hold about 30% of the sample, which has around 280,000 distinct CDR3 sequences, roughly 29% seen once. The sample was blood. The origin of this receptor is a woman in her 70s in good health. The genes are TRBV2 and TRBJ1-4; D might be TRBD1 (6 bases). CDR3 coding DNA: TGTGCCAGCATGACGGACAGAACTAATGAAAAACTGTTTTTT. Encoded protein: CASMTDRTNEKLFF.